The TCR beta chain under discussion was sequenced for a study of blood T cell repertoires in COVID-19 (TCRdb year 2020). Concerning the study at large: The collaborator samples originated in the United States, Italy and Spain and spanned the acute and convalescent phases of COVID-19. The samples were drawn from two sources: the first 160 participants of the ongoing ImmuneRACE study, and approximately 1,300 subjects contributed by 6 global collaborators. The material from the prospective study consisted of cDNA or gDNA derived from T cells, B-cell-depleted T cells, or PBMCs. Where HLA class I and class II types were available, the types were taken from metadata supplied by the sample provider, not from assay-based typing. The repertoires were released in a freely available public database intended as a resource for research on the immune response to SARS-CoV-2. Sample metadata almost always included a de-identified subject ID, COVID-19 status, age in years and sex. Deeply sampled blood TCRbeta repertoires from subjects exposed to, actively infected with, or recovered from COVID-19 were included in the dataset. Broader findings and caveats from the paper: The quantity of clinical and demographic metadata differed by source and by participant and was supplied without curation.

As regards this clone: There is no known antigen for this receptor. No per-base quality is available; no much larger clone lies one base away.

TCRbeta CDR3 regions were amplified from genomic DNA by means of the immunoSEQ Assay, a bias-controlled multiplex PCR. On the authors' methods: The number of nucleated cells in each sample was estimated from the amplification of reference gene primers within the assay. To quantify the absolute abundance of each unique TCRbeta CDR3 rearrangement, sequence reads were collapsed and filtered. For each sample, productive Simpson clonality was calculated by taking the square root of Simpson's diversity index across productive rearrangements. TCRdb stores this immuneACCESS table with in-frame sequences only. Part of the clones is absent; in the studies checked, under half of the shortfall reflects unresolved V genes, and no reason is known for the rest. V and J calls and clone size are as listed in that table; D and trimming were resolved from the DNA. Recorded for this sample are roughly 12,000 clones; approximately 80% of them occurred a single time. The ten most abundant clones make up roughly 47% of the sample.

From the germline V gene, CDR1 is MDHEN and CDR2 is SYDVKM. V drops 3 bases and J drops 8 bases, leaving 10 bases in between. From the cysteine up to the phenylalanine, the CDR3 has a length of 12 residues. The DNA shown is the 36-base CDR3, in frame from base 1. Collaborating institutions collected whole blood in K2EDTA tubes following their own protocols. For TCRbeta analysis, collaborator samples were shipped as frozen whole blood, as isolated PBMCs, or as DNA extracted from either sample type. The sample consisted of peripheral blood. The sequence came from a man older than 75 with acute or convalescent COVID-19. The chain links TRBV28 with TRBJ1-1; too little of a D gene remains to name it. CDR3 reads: CASSFPRIEAFF. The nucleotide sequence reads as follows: TGTGCCAGCAGTTTCCCCAGGATCGAAGCTTTCTTT.